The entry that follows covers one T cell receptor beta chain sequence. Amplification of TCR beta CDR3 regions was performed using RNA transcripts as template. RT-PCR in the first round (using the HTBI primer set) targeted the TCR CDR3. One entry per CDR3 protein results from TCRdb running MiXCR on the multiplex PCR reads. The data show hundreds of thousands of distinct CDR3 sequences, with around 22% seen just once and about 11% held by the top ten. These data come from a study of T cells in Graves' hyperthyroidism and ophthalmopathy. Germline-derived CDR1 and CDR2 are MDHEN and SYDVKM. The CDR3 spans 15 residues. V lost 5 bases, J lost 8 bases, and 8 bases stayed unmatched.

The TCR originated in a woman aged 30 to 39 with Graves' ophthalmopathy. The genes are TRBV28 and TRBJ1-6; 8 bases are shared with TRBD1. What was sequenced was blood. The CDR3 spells CASSGGTGGDSPLHF. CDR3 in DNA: TGTGCCAGCAGTGGGGGGACAGGTGGTGATTCACCCCTCCACTTT.